This T cell receptor (beta chain) originates from a study of vaccination and CD4 T cells after COVID-19 (dated by TCRdb to 2021 to 2024). Looking at the study overall: In the convalescent cohort there were six males and four females, among whom were two Hispanic individuals, seven Caucasians, two Asians and one multiracial person. The spike-specific CD4+ TCR repertoire was compared before and after mRNA vaccination in about nine COVID-19 convalescent patients and several infection-naive healthy vaccine recipients. Memory CD4+ T cell crossreactivity between SARS-CoV-2 and common cold coronavirus spike proteins was assessed at the TCR clonotype level in an earlier paper using these donors. In control cultures, a CEFX viral epitope pool was used as positive control, an HIV-1 Nef peptide pool was used as negative control, or no peptide was added. For stimulating the cultures, overlapping spike peptide pools were used, derived from SARS-CoV-2 as well as from the common cold coronaviruses HCoV-NL63, HCoV-OC43 and HCoV-229E. Participants received two doses of either the Pfizer-BioNTech BNT162b2 vaccine (n=8) or the Moderna mRNA-1273 vaccine (n=2). Post-COVID blood samples were collected from convalescent patients a median of approximately 93 days after diagnosis, with a range of about 35 to 180 days. The time from the second vaccine dose to post-vaccine blood sampling had a median of roughly 77 days and ranged from 14 to 241 days. The investigation overall reported the following: An increase in the median number of SARS-CoV-2-reactive clonotypes from 20 to 25 after infection to some 38 after vaccination was observed, but the change was not found to be significant. Among the post-vaccine SARS-CoV-2-reactive clones in convalescent patients, a median roughly 85% showed up only after vaccination, which suggests vaccine-specific priming. Of the vaccine-specific clones found in convalescent patients, nearly all (304 of 307) were mono-reactive for SARS-CoV-2 spike instead of being cross-reactive with common cold coronaviruses. The study included relatively few convalescent patients and did not analyze early timepoints after natural infection.

What the treatment or condition label conveys for this sample: approximately nine-day PBMC culture with coronavirus spike peptide pools or control peptides (ViraFEST assay). CD4+ T cells from unexposed donors were collected before the COVID-19 pandemic (2011-2018). The ViraFEST assay, used in the study, expanded antigen-specific T cells with peptide pools and then identified the expanded clonotypes through TCR sequencing. Each well held 2.2 million or so PBMCs cultured with around 10 ug/ml peptide pools in IMDM containing approximately 5% human AB serum and roughly 9.3 IU/ml IL-2. Half of the culture medium was replaced with fresh IL-2-containing medium on days 3 and 7. After 9 to 11 days of culture, CD4+ T cells were isolated by negative selection with the EasySep CD4+ T cell isolation kit. As far as cell numbers permitted, CD4+ T cells from unexposed donors were tested for reactivity against SARS-CoV-2 S and N as well as four spike pools from common cold coronaviruses. Ficoll-Paque Plus gradient centrifugation was used to isolate PBMCs from whole blood, and the isolated PBMCs were then either used fresh or cryopreserved at -140C. In general, triplicate wells were set up for every culture condition. Leukapheresis product for the unexposed donors was bought commercially.

Notes on this clonotype: What antigen it recognizes has not been identified. Qualities for individual bases were not recorded, and no much larger clone is one base off.

Library construction relied on PCR. At the Johns Hopkins FTIC core, DNA from the cultured CD4+ T cells underwent TCR sequencing with the Oncomine TCR Beta short-read assay. The QIAamp micro DNA kit was used to extract genomic DNA from the cultured CD4+ T cells. Oncomine TCR Beta libraries made from cultured CD4+ T cells were pooled using unique dual indexes and sequenced on an Illumina iSeq 100. On the study's bioinformatics: Non-productive sequences were removed, and CDR3s not starting with C, not ending with F or W, or shorter than 7 amino acids were discarded. Antigen-specific clonotypes were identified using the MANAFEST web application through comparison of peptide-stimulated wells with reference and other culture wells. Positive clones required FDR below 0.05, an odds ratio above 5, and productive frequency above 0.1% in at least two of three replicate wells. Cross-reactive clonotypes were defined as significantly expanded in both SARS-CoV-2 spike wells and at least one common cold coronavirus spike condition. Using R version 3.6.1, CDR3 homology was evaluated through Levenshtein distances (stringdist) along with unrooted phylogenetic trees (ape). TCRdb reanalyzed the raw reads on its own, using fastp at Q25 for trimming and MiXCR for clone calling, and kept in-frame beta chains. Each entry is one CDR3 protein sequence, shown with its most common DNA and genes. The V and J calls were determined by TCRdb, not by the authors. Here the sample has about 7,200 distinct CDR3 sequences; around 33% occur a single time. 29% of the sample is held by the ten biggest clonotypes.

Taken from cysteine to phenylalanine, the CDR3 has 16 residues. Just the 48-base CDR3 DNA is kept, in frame starting at base 1. The trim is 2 bases for V and 3 bases for J, with a gap of 13 bases between the germline ends. The germline V gene specifies SGHVS as CDR1 and FQNEAQ as CDR2. This sequence originates from a human donor in good health. Material: CD4+ T cells from blood, cultured in vitro. The chain uses TRBV7-8 and TRBJ2-2; the D gene remains uncertain. The CDR3 here reads CASSLSVRTHTGELFF. DNA sequence: TGTGCCAGCAGCTTAAGTGTCAGGACCCACACCGGGGAGCTGTTTTTT.